The 31 T cell receptor beta chains below come from one sample, sequenced in a study of Ad26.COV2.S vaccination and SARS-CoV-2 variants. The table came from immunoSEQ multiplex PCR; TCRdb's copy has only in-frame clones and leaves some out. The profile shows some 350,000 clones, about 90% of them singletons. Treatment noted: roughly 20 received Ad26.COV2.S at low or high dose, single or two shots; about 5 received placebo; per-sample allocation not given. Repertoires come from day 63 after the first vaccine or placebo injection. The material sequenced was peripheral blood, taken in a trial of Ad26.COV2.S vaccine versus placebo. These receptors were obtained from a person between 18 and 65 years old who received the Ad26.COV2.S COVID-19 vaccine or a placebo.

With respect to this clone: At one boundary the junction diverges from the germline segment, which might be a read error. The rearrangement joins TRBV6-5 to TRBJ2-7; 9 nucleotides line up with TRBD1. In germline, CDR1 is MNHEY, CDR2 SVGAGI. The CDR3 has 13 amino acids. CDR3 DNA sequence: TGTGCCAGCAGCCAATCGGGACAGGGCACCCCGGGGTTC. This sequence encodes CASSQSGQGTPGF.

The V and J genes are TRBV19 and TRBJ2-5, with 7 positions matching TRBD1. This CDR3 contains 14 residues. With 6 bases clipped from V and 4 bases from J, the junction kept 8 bases outside the gene matches. Germline assignment: CDR1 LNHDA and CDR2 SQIVND (reference sequence). The CDR3 DNA reads as TGTGCCAGTAGACAGACAGGGATGGGAGAGACCCAGTACTTC. It encodes CASRQTGMGETQYF.

V usage is TRBV4-3 and J usage is TRBJ2-3, with TRBD2 identical over 7 bases. CDR3 length: 16 residues. Trimming took 0 bases from V and 2 from J; bases not matched to a gene: 5. The germline gives CDR1 LGHNA, CDR2 YSLEER. The CDR3 sequence is CASSQEGTTFTDTQYF. DNA for the CDR3: TGCGCCAGCAGCCAAGAGGGGACTACCTTCACAGATACGCAGTATTTT.

This chain connects TRBV1 to TRBJ2-7. TRBV1 is described as a pseudogene. This CDR3 comprises 16 residues. In nucleotides, the CDR3 is TGCACCAGCAGCCATAGGGCCCGCCACGCTGACTACGAGCAGTACGTC. Translation gives CTSSHRARHADYEQYV.

The J gene is TRBJ2-1, the V gene TRBV18, with D possibly being TRBD1 (5 bases). Trimming removed 3 bases from V and 6 bases from J, with 15 bases in between. The germline V gene encodes CDR1 KGHSH and CDR2 LQKENI. This CDR3 comprises 15 residues. The CDR3 spells CASSPGQGAPNEQFF. Here the CDR3 DNA reads TGTGCCAGCTCACCGGGCCAGGGCGCCCCCAATGAGCAGTTCTTC.

The chain has TRBV7-2 and TRBJ2-4; D might be TRBD2 (6 bases). There are 17 residues in the CDR3. V shed 1 base and J shed 3 bases, with 16 bases lying between them. Germline loops: CDR1 SGHTA, CDR2 FQGNSA. The CDR3 protein is CASSLDWVEGVKNIQYF. The CDR3 DNA reads as TGTGCCAGCAGCTTAGATTGGGTGGAGGGAGTCAAAAACATTCAGTACTTC.

The chain has TRBV4-3 and TRBJ2-1, with TRBD2 identical over 7 bases. The V segment lost 4 bases and the J segment 6 bases; nucleotides outside the gene matches: 6. CDR3 length: 14 residues. Germline values: CDR1 LGHNA, CDR2 YSLEER. CDR3 DNA: TGCGCCAGCAGCCCAAAGGGAGGGCTCAATGAGCAGTTCTTC. The encoded protein is CASSPKGGLNEQFF.

This clone was detected only a few times. J is TRBJ1-2 and V is TRBV6-5; D is unresolved. Germline CDR1 MNHEY, CDR2 SVGAGI. V lost 5 bases and J lost 2, with 9 bases in between. The CDR3 runs to 13 residues. CDR3 nucleotides: TGTGCCAGCAGTCCCTCGGACAACTATGGCTACACCTTC. Its translation is CASSPSDNYGYTF.

The chain recombines TRBV4-3 with TRBJ1-1; D is uncertain. CDR3 length: 18 amino acids. Trimming cost V 3 bases and J 4 bases, with 24 bases left between them. Germline CDR1 and CDR2: LGHNA and YSLEER. The chain's CDR3 is CASSHAPDPPGSGTEAFF. The CDR3, as DNA: TGCGCCAGCAGCCATGCCCCGGACCCGCCGGGGAGTGGCACTGAAGCTTTCTTT.

To note about this clone: Mismatch with germline at one junction end may stem from a read error. The rearrangement joins TRBV4-1 to TRBJ1-1, with D unresolved. Germline CDR1 is MGHRA and CDR2 is YSYEKL. This CDR3 contains 13 residues. CDR3 in amino acids: CASSQEVQHSLLF. CDR3 nucleotides: TGCGCCAGCAGCCAAGAGGTACAGCATTCTTTACTCTTT.

This chain connects TRBV21-1 to TRBJ2-7; TRBD1, as called in the table, went unchecked against the DNA. TRBV21-1 is labeled a pseudogene. This CDR3 has 16 residues. The CDR3 reads CASSKAGTGISNEQYV. The CDR3 DNA sequence: TGTGCCAGCAGCAAAGCCGGGACAGGGATAAGCAACGAGCAGTACGTC.

This chain uses TRBV11-3 with TRBJ1-1; D not resolved. The CDR3 loop spans 13 amino acids. CDR1 is SGHNT, CDR2 YENEEA, per germline. V gave up 2 bases and J gave up 5 bases, with 9 bases separating them. The CDR3 DNA reads as TGTGCCAGCAGCTTAAGCAGACTTACTGAAGCTTTCTTT. Translating gives CASSLSRLTEAFF.

The chain uses TRBV27 and TRBJ1-4, with D tentatively TRBD1 (5 bases). Trimming removed 5 bases at V and 3 bases at J, with 19 bases between. Germline V CDR1 and CDR2: MNHEY, SMNVEV (reference sequence). The CDR3 is made up of 17 amino acids. The CDR3 is CASSPTTETGANEKLFF. CDR3 DNA sequence: TGTGCCAGCAGTCCCACGACAGAAACGGGGGCTAATGAAAAACTGTTTTTT.

This chain joins TRBV27 and TRBJ2-3, with TRBD2 matching 9 bases. V trimming: 6 bases; J trimming: 3 bases; junction bases outside the gene matches: 13. The CDR3 runs to 17 residues. The germline CDR1 and CDR2 sequences are MNHEY and SMNVEV (reference sequence). CDR3: CASRRPVAGEGTDTQYF. CDR3 nucleotide sequence: TGTGCCAGCAGACGACCCGTAGCGGGGGAAGGGACAGATACGCAGTATTTT.

A single count supports this clone. The chain recombines TRBV4-3 with TRBJ1-1; no reliable D call. The CDR3 totals 16 residues. From germline, CDR1 is LGHNA and CDR2 YSLEER. V was shortened by 0 bases and J by 1 base, with 12 bases between the two germline ends. The CDR3 nucleotides are TGCGCCAGCAGCCAAGATAGAAGTCTCAGGAACACTGAAGCTTTCTTT. It translates to CASSQDRSLRNTEAFF.

As DNA, the CDR3 is TGTGCCAGCAGCTTGGAAGGCGGGGGGGGCCTCACAGATACGCAGTATTTT. This gives the protein CASSLEGGGGLTDTQYF. The chain carries TRBV5-4 and TRBJ2-3; 9 bases are shared with TRBD2. CDR3 length: 17 amino acids. Germline CDR1 is SGHNT and CDR2 is YYREEE (reference sequence). V was clipped by 0 bases and J by 2 bases; unmatched bases: 7.

The chain couples TRBV7-3 to TRBJ1-1; D unclear. The CDR3 runs 18 residues. The V end was cut by 8 bases, the J end by 5 bases, with 30 bases between. Germline V gives CDR1 SGHTA, CDR2 FQGTGA. For the CDR3, the DNA is TGTGCCAGCCAATCTCTGACCGGGTCCTGGGGTTGGGTTACTGAAGCTTTCTTT. Its protein product is CASQSLTGSWGWVTEAFF.

V usage is TRBV4-3 and J usage is TRBJ2-5, with 11 bases that match TRBD1. The CDR3 has 16 amino acids. Trimming cost V 0 bases and J 5 bases; bases outside gene matches: 5. Germline V gene sequence: CDR1 LGHNA, CDR2 YSLEER. CDR3 protein: CASSQDRTGGQETQYF. CDR3 coding DNA: TGCGCCAGCAGCCAAGATCGGACAGGGGGCCAGGAGACCCAGTACTTC.

The chain recombines TRBV29-1 with TRBJ2-1, with 12 bases identical to TRBD1. CDR3 size: 14 residues. After removal of 4 bases from V and 9 bases from J, the junction contained 7 bases not matched to a gene. The germline CDR1 and CDR2 sequences are SQVTM and ANQGSEA. CDR3: CSVAVGQGASEQFF. The CDR3 DNA sequence: TGCAGCGTTGCCGTGGGACAGGGGGCGAGTGAGCAGTTCTTC.

This chain links TRBV12-1 with TRBJ2-3; TRBD2 is the table's D call and was not checked against the DNA. TRBV12-1 is marked as a pseudogene. This CDR3 contains 17 residues. This CDR3 is CASSPSPSGTVPDTQYF. DNA for the CDR3: TGTGCCAGCAGCCCCTCGCCTAGCGGGACGGTTCCAGATACGCAGTATTTT.

The chain carries TRBV4-1 and TRBJ1-2; possible D gene TRBD1, 6 bases. Trimming left V 3 bases short and J 4 bases short, with 18 bases between. CDR1 and CDR2 (germline): MGHRA, YSYEKL. The CDR3 is 16 amino acids. In DNA form, the CDR3 reads TGCGCCAGCAGCCATCCCACGGGACATGACACCTATGGCTACACCTTC. Amino acid sequence: CASSHPTGHDTYGYTF.

The chain is built from TRBV19 and TRBJ1-1; D may be TRBD1 (5 bases). The V end lost 1 base, the J end lost 11 bases, and 14 bases lay between the germline ends. Per germline, CDR1 LNHDA and CDR2 SQIVND (reference sequence). This CDR3 has 13 residues. The CDR3 DNA reads TGTGCCAGTAGTATAGGAGGGGAGCTCGGTGCTTTCTTT. As protein: CASSIGGELGAFF.

This rearrangement joins TRBV2 to TRBJ2-3, with a weak D call TRBD2 (5 bases). Germline CDR1 and CDR2: SNHLY and FYNNEI. This CDR3 contains 13 residues. Trimming stripped 8 bases from V and 2 bases from J, with 11 bases between. The DNA for the CDR3 is TGTGCCAGCTTTGGACTTACCACAGATACGCAGTATTTT. It yields the protein CASFGLTTDTQYF. Complete variable domain (other parts from reference TRBV2 and TRBJ2-3): EPEVTQTPSHQVTQMGQEVILRCVPISNHLYFYWYRQILGQKVEFLVSFYNNEISEKSEIFDDQFSVERPDGSNFTLKIRSTKLEDSAMYFCASFGLTTDTQYFGPGTRLTVL.

The V gene is TRBV19, the J gene TRBJ1-2; 10 positions agree with TRBD1. Unmatched junction bases numbered 4, after V lost 5 bases and J lost 1 base. Per the germline V gene, CDR1 is LNHDA and CDR2 is SQIVND (reference sequence). The CDR3 sequence is 15 residues long. The CDR3 nucleotides are TGTGCCAGTAGTGTCCGGGACAGGGGTAACTATGGCTACACCTTC. This codes for CASSVRDRGNYGYTF. The full variable domain, completed using reference TRBV19 and TRBJ1-2, is DGGITQSPKYLFRKEGQNVTLSCEQNLNHDAMYWYRQDPGQGLRLIYYSQIVNDFQKGDIAEGYSVSREKKESFPLTVTSAQKNPTAFYLCASSVRDRGNYGYTFGSGTRLTVV.

The chain has TRBV25-1 and TRBJ1-1; D call uncertain. V was cut by 6 bases and J by 1 base, with 3 bases left in between. The germline V gene has CDR1 MGHDK and CDR2 SYGVNS. The CDR3 is 11 amino acids. For the CDR3, the DNA is TGTGCCAGCAGGGGGAACACTGAAGCTTTCTTT. This translates into CASRGNTEAFF.

This chain connects TRBV4-3 to TRBJ1-1, with 9 bases matching TRBD1. The V gene end was trimmed by 1 base and the J gene end by 4 bases; junction bases not matched to a gene: 10. CDR3 length: 17 residues. Germline CDR1 LGHNA, CDR2 YSLEER. The CDR3 sequence is CASSQGGTGIVGTEAFF. CDR3 DNA: TGCGCCAGCAGCCAAGGGGGGACAGGGATCGTTGGCACTGAAGCTTTCTTT.

The genes are TRBV28 and TRBJ1-2; tentative D call: TRBD1 (5 bases). CDR1 is MDHEN, CDR2 SYDVKM, per germline. This CDR3 spans 13 amino acids. Trimming took 7 bases from V and 5 from J, leaving 14 bases between them. The CDR3 spells CASIPRASYGYTF. The CDR3, as DNA: TGTGCCAGCATCCCCAGGGCTTCTTATGGCTACACCTTC.

The genes are TRBV28 and TRBJ1-1, with 7 positions matching TRBD1. Unmatched junction bases numbered 8, after V lost 6 bases and J lost 1 base. The CDR3 has 15 residues. In germline, CDR1 is MDHEN, CDR2 SYDVKM. The CDR3 sequence is CASSGGGTANTEAFF. In DNA form, the CDR3 reads TGTGCCAGCAGCGGGGGGGGGACAGCGAACACTGAAGCTTTCTTT.

The count of this clone is one. CDR3 bases: TGTGCCAGCAGCCTAAGGAAGACGGCAGGGGAAAAACTGTTTTTT. Translating gives CASSLRKTAGEKLFF. The chain couples TRBV7-2 to TRBJ1-4, with D tentatively TRBD1 (5 bases). Trimming removed 5 bases from V and 8 bases from J, with 18 bases in between. CDR3 length: 15 residues. Germline V gene lookup returns CDR1 SGHTA and CDR2 FQGNSA. The full variable domain, with the rest looked up from reference TRBV7-2 and TRBJ1-4, is GAGVSQSPSNKVTEKGKDVELRCDPISGHTALYWYRQSLGQGLEFLIYFQGNSAPDKSGLPSDRFSAERTGGSVSTLTIQRTQQEDSAVYLCASSLRKTAGEKLFFGSGTQLSVL.

This chain links TRBV19 with TRBJ2-7; D not resolved. This CDR3 comprises 13 residues. Germline V CDR1 and CDR2: LNHDA, SQIVND (reference sequence). V was shortened by 2 bases and J by 3 bases, with 8 bases between the two germline ends. The CDR3 DNA sequence: TGTGCCAGTAGTATACATCCGAACTACGAGCAGTACTTC. Amino acid sequence: CASSIHPNYEQYF.

This chain connects TRBV7-9 to TRBJ1-2, with 8 nucleotides matching TRBD1. Unmatched junction bases numbered 6, after V lost 2 bases and J lost 4 bases. This CDR3 has 15 residues. Germline values: CDR1 SEHNR, CDR2 FQNEAQ (reference sequence). CDR3 in amino acids: CASSLQGAGSYGYTF. In DNA form, the CDR3 reads TGTGCCAGCAGCTTACAGGGGGCTGGAAGCTATGGCTACACCTTC.